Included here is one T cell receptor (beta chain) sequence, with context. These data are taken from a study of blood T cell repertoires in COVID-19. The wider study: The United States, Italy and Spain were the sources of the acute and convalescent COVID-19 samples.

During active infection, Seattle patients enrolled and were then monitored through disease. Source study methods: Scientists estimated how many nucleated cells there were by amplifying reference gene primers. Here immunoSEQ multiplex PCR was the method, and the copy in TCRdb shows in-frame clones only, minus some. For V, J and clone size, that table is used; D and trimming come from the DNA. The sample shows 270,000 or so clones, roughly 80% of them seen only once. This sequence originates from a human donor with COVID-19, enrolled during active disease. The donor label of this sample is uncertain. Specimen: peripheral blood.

CDR3 loop: CASSPPSQAADIQYF. The CDR3 DNA reads as TGCGCCAGCAGCCCACCCTCACAAGCGGCGGACATTCAGTACTTC. This chain uses TRBV4-1 with TRBJ2-4; D perhaps matches TRBD2 (5 bases). V gave up 4 bases and J gave up 8 bases, with 18 bases separating them. The germline V gene encodes CDR1 MGHRA and CDR2 YSYEKL. This CDR3 has 15 amino acids.